This is a list of T cell receptor beta chains from one sample in a study of CD8+ T cells in alopecia areata. Profiled with immunoSEQ multiplex PCR; TCRdb holds only in-frame clones, not every one. Of some 120,000 clones listed, about 50% are singletons. Source material: NKG2D-low CD8+ T cells sorted from blood. The receptors here all came from a human donor with alopecia areata. Each CDR3 is given with its conserved first and last residue. Fields, in order: J gene, V gene, clone size, D gene, CDR3 DNA, CDR3 protein. D genes are given only for firm matches. Clone size appears in some rows only: once, few, many, or a class for an expanded clone.

j_call: TRBJ2-3
v_call: TRBV27
clone_size: few
d_call: .
cdr3_nt: TGTGCCAGCAGTTTAAGCACCCGGTCGGATACGCAGTATTTT
cdr3_aa: CASSLSTRSDTQYF

j_call: TRBJ2-1
v_call: TRBV5-1
clone_size: .
d_call: .
cdr3_nt: TGCGCCAGCAGCCCCTTCGGTAGCTCCTACAATGAGCAGTTCTTC
cdr3_aa: CASSPFGSSYNEQFF

j_call: TRBJ1-1
v_call: TRBV6-4
clone_size: few
d_call: .
cdr3_nt: TGTGCCAGCAGCCCCGCCGCCGGTGGGAACACTGAAGCTTTCTTT
cdr3_aa: CASSPAAGGNTEAFF

j_call: TRBJ2-1
v_call: TRBV7-2
clone_size: .
d_call: TRBD2
cdr3_nt: TGTGCCAGCAGCTTATCCGGGCTAGCGGGGTCCAATGAGCAGTTCTTC
cdr3_aa: CASSLSGLAGSNEQFF

j_call: TRBJ2-1
v_call: TRBV20-1
clone_size: .
d_call: .
cdr3_nt: TGCAGTGCCTATGCCTATGAGCAGTTCTTC
cdr3_aa: CSAYAYEQFF

j_call: TRBJ2-7
v_call: TRBV5-1
clone_size: .
d_call: TRBD1
cdr3_nt: TGCGCCAGCAGATGGACAGGGACAGGGGAGCAGTACTTC
cdr3_aa: CASRWTGTGEQYF

j_call: TRBJ2-1
v_call: TRBV6-5
clone_size: .
d_call: .
cdr3_nt: TGTGCCAGCAGACGGGACCAAAGCTACAATGAGCAGTTCTTC
cdr3_aa: CASRRDQSYNEQFF

j_call: TRBJ2-1
v_call: TRBV9
clone_size: .
d_call: TRBD1
cdr3_nt: TGTGCCAGCAGCGCTACAGGGGGGAATGAGCAGTTCTTC
cdr3_aa: CASSATGGNEQFF

j_call: TRBJ2-7
v_call: TRBV29-1
clone_size: .
d_call: .
cdr3_nt: TGCAGCGTTGTCAGGGGGGCCTACGAGCAGTACTTC
cdr3_aa: CSVVRGAYEQYF

j_call: TRBJ2-7
v_call: TRBV28
clone_size: once
d_call: TRBD2
cdr3_nt: TGTGCCAGCAGCCTCTCCGGGAGGCTAGCGGGGGGCTACGAGCAGTACTTC
cdr3_aa: CASSLSGRLAGGYEQYF